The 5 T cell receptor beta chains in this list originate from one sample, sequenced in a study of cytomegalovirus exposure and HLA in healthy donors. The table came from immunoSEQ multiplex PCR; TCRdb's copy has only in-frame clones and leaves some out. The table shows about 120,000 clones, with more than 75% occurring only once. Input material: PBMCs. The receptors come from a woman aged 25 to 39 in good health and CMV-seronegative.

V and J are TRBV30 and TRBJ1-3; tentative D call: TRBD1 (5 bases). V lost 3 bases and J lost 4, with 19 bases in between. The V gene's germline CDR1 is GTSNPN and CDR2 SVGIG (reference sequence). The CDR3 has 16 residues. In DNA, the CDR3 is TGTGCCTGGAGGGCCCCCGGGACTGGGCTGGGAAACACCATATATTTT. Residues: CAWRAPGTGLGNTIYF.

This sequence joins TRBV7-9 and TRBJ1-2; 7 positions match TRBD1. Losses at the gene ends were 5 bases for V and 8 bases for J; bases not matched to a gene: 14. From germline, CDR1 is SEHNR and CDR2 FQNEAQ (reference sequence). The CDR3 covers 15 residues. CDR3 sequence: CASSPRQGPTGGYTF. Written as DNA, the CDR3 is TGTGCCAGCAGCCCCCGACAGGGTCCCACAGGGGGCTACACCTTC.

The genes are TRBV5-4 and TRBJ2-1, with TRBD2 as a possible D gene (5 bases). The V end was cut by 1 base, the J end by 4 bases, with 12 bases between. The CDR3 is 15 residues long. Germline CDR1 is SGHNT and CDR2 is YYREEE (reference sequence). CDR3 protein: CASSLPPGEYNEQFF. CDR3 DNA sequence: TGTGCCAGCAGCTTGCCTCCCGGGGAATACAATGAGCAGTTCTTC. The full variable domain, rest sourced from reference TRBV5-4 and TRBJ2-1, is ETGVTQSPTHLIKTRGQQVTLRCSSQSGHNTVSWYQQALGQGPQFIFQYYREEENGRGNFPPRFSGLQFPNYSSELNVNALELDDSALYLCASSLPPGEYNEQFFGPGTRLTVL.

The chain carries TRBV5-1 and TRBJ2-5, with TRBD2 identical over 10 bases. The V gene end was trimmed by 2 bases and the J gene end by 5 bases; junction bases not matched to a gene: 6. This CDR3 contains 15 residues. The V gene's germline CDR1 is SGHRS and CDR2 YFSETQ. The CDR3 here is CASSLLAGTEETQYF. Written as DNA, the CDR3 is TGCGCCAGCAGCTTACTAGCGGGGACTGAGGAGACCCAGTACTTC.

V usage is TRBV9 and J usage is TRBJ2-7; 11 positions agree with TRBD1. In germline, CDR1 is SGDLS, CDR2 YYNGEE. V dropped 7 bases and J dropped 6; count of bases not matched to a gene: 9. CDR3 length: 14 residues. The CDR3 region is CASGPGTGGLEQYF. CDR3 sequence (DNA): TGTGCCAGCGGACCCGGGACAGGGGGGCTCGAGCAGTACTTC.